This T cell receptor (beta chain) was identified in a study of patients and donors after allogeneic stem cell transplantation. The CDR3 has 14 amino acids. The V gene's germline CDR1 is MNHNS and CDR2 SASEGT. V lost 6 bases, J lost 8 bases, and 16 bases lay in between. This clonotype was counted between two and nine times. One entry per CDR3 protein results from TCRdb running MiXCR on the RT-PCR reads. The data contain fewer than 500,000 distinct CDR3 sequences, 15% to 20% of them singletons. The origin of this receptor is a human donor who was either an allogeneic HSCT recipient or a stem cell or donor lymphocyte infusion donor (not recorded which). It is not recorded whose cells these are; they may come from a transplant donor. The genes are TRBV6-1 and TRBJ2-2; D is possibly TRBD1 or TRBD2 (5 bases each). Sequenced sample: blood, either unsorted or a sorted T cell fraction (not recorded which). The CDR3 here is CASRGPVLGGELFF. For the CDR3, the DNA is TGTGCCAGCAGGGGACCCGTCCTGGGGGGGGAGCTGTTTTTT.